This is a list of T cell receptor beta chains from one sample in a study of blood T cell repertoires in COVID-19. TCRdb's table, derived via immunoSEQ multiplex PCR, lists solely in-frame clones and lacks some. The data show roughly 10,000 clones, 70% to 90% seen once. The specimen was peripheral blood. The receptors here all came from a man under 40 with active or convalescent COVID-19. Both conserved end residues are trimmed from each CDR3. A clone size is listed for some rows: how often the clone was seen (once, few, many), or a class if it is expanded.

J	size	V	CDR3
TRBJ1-6	NA	TRBV7-9	ASSFASENSPLH
TRBJ2-5	NA	TRBV5-1	ASSTGQGTQETQY
TRBJ1-4	NA	TRBV18	ASASKSNEKLF
TRBJ2-5	NA	TRBV18	ASSDSQETQY
TRBJ2-6	NA	TRBV2	ASSGWRSISGANVLT
TRBJ1-2	NA	TRBV5-4	ASSRIGDGYT
TRBJ2-7	NA	TRBV2	ASSDRYQGSEQY
TRBJ1-1	NA	TRBV5-6	ASSIRTGYRTKEAEAF
TRBJ1-2	NA	TRBV7-8	ASSRAGEGRGYT
TRBJ1-1	NA	TRBV6-5	ASSLGEAF
TRBJ2-7	NA	TRBV7-9	ASSRQGSEQY
TRBJ1-6	few	TRBV6-6	ASSPGTGTNYNSPLH
TRBJ2-1	NA	TRBV7-2	ASSSIPGTANYNEQF
TRBJ1-2	once	TRBV2	ASTGGGGRGYT
TRBJ1-5	NA	TRBV6-1	ASSEGLQGALGQPQH
TRBJ2-6	NA	TRBV7-6	ASTIDSGPHGANVLT
TRBJ1-3	NA	TRBV19	ASNRRQGSGNTIY
TRBJ2-2	NA	TRBV4-2	ASSPGYGELF
TRBJ1-1	NA	TRBV30	AWRDERTGPNTEAF
TRBJ2-3	NA	TRBV19	ASSMEGIPSTDTQY
TRBJ2-3	NA	TRBV6-6	ASRDRGGTDTQY
TRBJ1-1	once	TRBV6-1	ASSEVFQAYTEAF
TRBJ2-5	NA	TRBV5-4	ASSPRPDRGQY
TRBJ1-3	NA	TRBV7-9	ASSSGSGISGNTIY
TRBJ2-7	NA	TRBV4-1	ASSPGAGTSGVSSYEQY
TRBJ2-3	NA	TRBV29-1	SVKLLAGGTDTQY
TRBJ2-3	NA	TRBV6-4	ASSDSSGGADTQY
TRBJ2-2	once	TRBV25-1	ASSRGANTGELF
TRBJ1-2	NA	TRBV6-5	ASSLDRSGGYT
TRBJ1-4	few	TRBV4-1	ASSQVGRAGEKLF
TRBJ2-7	NA	TRBV5-1	ASSLASRQDYEQY
TRBJ1-5	NA	TRBV10-3	AISESAGGGTDQPQH
TRBJ2-2	once	TRBV29-1	SVEGQRNTGELF
TRBJ1-4	NA	TRBV12-3/TRBV12-4	ASSLGIKEKLF
TRBJ1-1	few	TRBV11-2	ASTGQMNTEAF
TRBJ2-5	NA	TRBV14	ASSRVDSETQY
TRBJ2-5	NA	TRBV7-6	ASSLPLDSKGETQY
TRBJ2-3	NA	TRBV4-1	ASSQGQSTDTQY
TRBJ2-1	NA	TRBV5-1	ASSSNPGANYNEQF
TRBJ1-5	NA	TRBV10-3	AISETNINNQPQH
TRBJ1-1	NA	TRBV19	ASSKTAGGNTEAF
TRBJ2-3	NA	TRBV5-1	ASSTRGGVTDTQY
TRBJ1-4	NA	TRBV30	AWSDPRDRWLTNEKLF
TRBJ1-2	NA	TRBV5-1	ASSAGTGYGYT
TRBJ2-5	few	TRBV4-1	ASSQDKGNQETQY